The present TCR beta chain was sequenced within a study of shared clonotypes between healthy human individuals. Overall study results and limits: As a rule, naive subsets had a larger estimated richness than memory subsets.

This CDR3 contains 15 residues. Germline V gives CDR1 LNHNV, CDR2 YYDKDF (reference sequence). Deletions cut 1 base from V and 5 bases from J, with 14 bases between. About this clone itself: Its antigen is undetermined.

Sequencing used immunoSEQ multiplex PCR; TCRdb keeps in-frame clones, though not all of them. This sample has hundreds of thousands of clones, with around 72% found just once. The TCR comes from a woman in her thirties in good health. The sequenced material came from memory CD4+ T cells sorted from blood. Indicated subset: CD45RA-negative fraction. V is TRBV15 and J is TRBJ2-5; D might be TRBD1 (6 bases). CDR3 residues: CATSRVGERGETQYF. In nucleotides, the CDR3 is TGTGCCACCAGCAGAGTTGGGGAGAGGGGGGAGACCCAGTACTTC.